In this sample, the clone carrying this T cell receptor (beta chain) turned up once. Its antigen is currently unknown. The PCR was carried out with 60 Vbeta primers and 13 Jbeta primers. This table comes from immunoSEQ multiplex PCR, and its TCRdb copy is limited to in-frame clones, with some not included. Among some 110,000 clones, 13% to 15% were seen once, and the ten largest hold around 0.83%. The source of the sample is a study of cytomegalovirus exposure and HLA in healthy donors. Germline CDR1 SGHTA, CDR2 FQGNSA. Between the trimmed V and J ends, which lost 2 bases and 1 base, there was a span of 9 bases. This CDR3 contains 16 residues. Study-wide points: Reportedly, HLA-A and HLA-B alleles of most subjects were accurately predicted from TCR beta. Indistinguishability led to the exclusion of some V segments, TRBV6-2 and TRBV6-3 included. Among TCR beta chains of equal frequency, HLA-associated ones were more clonally expanded in a later analysis. A later analysis linked a missense DCLRE1C variant to TCR beta V- and J-gene trimming.

Sequencing used PBMCs. The chain links TRBV7-2 to TRBJ2-6, with D perhaps TRBD1 (5 bases). The TCR originated in a female donor in good health and CMV-seronegative. The CDR3 DNA sequence: TGTGCCAGCAGCTTACAGGGTCGTTCTGGGGCCAACGTCCTGACTTTC. Translation gives CASSLQGRSGANVLTF. Supplemented by reference TRBV7-2 and TRBJ2-6, the full variable domain reads GAGVSQSPSNKVTEKGKDVELRCDPISGHTALYWYRQSLGQGLEFLIYFQGNSAPDKSGLPSDRFSAERTGGSVSTLTIQRTQQEDSAVYLCASSLQGRSGANVLTFGAGSRLTVL.